This TCR beta chain derives from a study of T cell clones after liver transplantation. Study-wide context: At least one year of complete immunosuppression withdrawal without enzymes over twice normal defined tolerance.

Concerning this clone: Its cognate antigen is unknown.

Trimming removed 6 bases at V and 5 bases at J, with 17 bases between. Germline V gives CDR1 MDHEN, CDR2 SYDVKM. This CDR3 is built from 14 residues. TCRdb keeps only in-frame clones here, not all; method: immunoSEQ multiplex PCR. The sample carries roughly 100,000 clones, around 80% recorded once. General study results and limits: Post-transplant, graft-donor-reactive CD4 TCRbeta sequences in blood dropped significantly in most of the 8 subjects. Compared with third party-reactive sequences, donor-reactive ones declined more, independent of withdrawal success. Conclusions were preliminary, with small, heterogeneous patient groups.

The V gene is TRBV28, the J gene TRBJ2-7; D gene unclear. The starting material was CD4+ T cells from blood, obtained around 50 months after liver transplant. This clonotype originated in a human patient who received a liver transplant. A share of the T cells may be of graft donor origin. The CDR3 loop is CASSSFGWAHEQYF. The CDR3 bases are TGTGCCAGCAGCTCCTTTGGCTGGGCCCACGAGCAGTACTTC.